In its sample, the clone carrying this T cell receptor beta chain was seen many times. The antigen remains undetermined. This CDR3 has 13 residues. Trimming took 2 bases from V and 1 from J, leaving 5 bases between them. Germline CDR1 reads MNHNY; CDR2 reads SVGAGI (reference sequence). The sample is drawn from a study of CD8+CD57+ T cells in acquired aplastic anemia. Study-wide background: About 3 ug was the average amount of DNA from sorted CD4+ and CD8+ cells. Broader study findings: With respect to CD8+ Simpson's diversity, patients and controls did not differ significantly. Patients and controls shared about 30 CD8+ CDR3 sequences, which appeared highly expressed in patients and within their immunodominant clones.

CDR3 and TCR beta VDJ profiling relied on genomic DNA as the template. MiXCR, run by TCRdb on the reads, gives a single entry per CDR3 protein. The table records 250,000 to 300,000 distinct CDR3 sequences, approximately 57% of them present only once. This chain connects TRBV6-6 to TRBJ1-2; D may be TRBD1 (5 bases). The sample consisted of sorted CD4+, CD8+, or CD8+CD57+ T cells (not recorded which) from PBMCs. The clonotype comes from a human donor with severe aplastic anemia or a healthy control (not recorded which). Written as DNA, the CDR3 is TGTGCCAGCAGTTACGGGGGTAACTATGGCTACACCTTC. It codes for CASSYGGNYGYTF.